These 25 T cell receptor beta chains originate from one sample sequenced in a study of identical twins. MiXCR was run by TCRdb on the 5' RACE reads, yielding one entry per CDR3 protein. The top ten clones hold approximately 3.2% of a sample with a few hundred thousand distinct CDR3 sequences, more than 9% of them seen once. This sample was also put to use in a study of yellow fever vaccine responses in identical twins.

Sequencing used PBMCs. The receptors originated from a young woman in good health.

In DNA, the CDR3 is TGTGCCAGCAGCGATACAGGGGCCAATCAGCCCCAGCATTTT. Its translation: CASSDTGANQPQHF. The chain employs TRBV4-2 and TRBJ1-5; 7 nucleotides match TRBD1. The ends lost 5 bases at V and 3 bases at J; junction bases unmatched: 4. The CDR3 consists of 14 residues. Germline CDR1 reads LGHNA; CDR2 reads YNFKEQ.

This sequence joins TRBV11-2 and TRBJ2-3; TRBD2 matches at 11 bases. The germline CDR1 and CDR2 sequences are SGHAT and FQNNGV. J gave up 0 bases and V 4 bases, and 3 bases lay outside the gene matches. This CDR3 is 16 amino acids long. The DNA for the CDR3 is TGTGCCAGCAGCTCAGGGACTAGCGGAAGCACAGATACGCAGTATTTT. Its protein product is CASSSGTSGSTDTQYF.

This clonotype was counted at least ten times. The J gene is TRBJ2-7, the V gene TRBV5-1; D possibly matches TRBD1 or TRBD2 (5 bases each). Trimming removed 4 bases from V and 6 bases from J, with 14 bases in between. CDR3 length equals 13 residues. Germline V CDR1 and CDR2: SGHRS, YFSETQ. DNA for the CDR3: TGCGCCAGCAGCCATGGAGAGGGGACCGAGCAGTACTTC. The encoded protein is CASSHGEGTEQYF. The full variable domain, with the rest looked up from reference TRBV5-1 and TRBJ2-7, is KAGVTQTPRYLIKTRGQQVTLSCSPISGHRSVSWYQQTPGQGLQFLFEYFSETQRNKGNFPGRFSGRQFSNSRSEMNVSTLELGDSALYLCASSHGEGTEQYFGPGTRLTVT.

The V gene is TRBV20-1, the J gene TRBJ2-2, with TRBD1 as a possible D gene (6 bases). The V gene's germline CDR1 is DFQATT and CDR2 SNEGSKA (reference sequence). This CDR3 contains 14 residues. Trimming left V 6 bases short and J 6 bases short, with 17 bases between. The CDR3: CSASSGEVPGELFF. The CDR3 DNA reads as TGCAGTGCGAGTTCAGGGGAAGTCCCCGGGGAGCTGTTTTTT.

The V and J genes are TRBV7-2 and TRBJ2-1; D is undetermined. This CDR3 is 13 amino acids long. The V gene's germline CDR1 is SGHTA and CDR2 FQGNSA. V lost 5 bases and J lost 7, with 12 bases in between. CDR3 loop: CASSAGYENEQFF. CDR3 sequence (DNA): TGTGCCAGCAGCGCCGGCTATGAGAATGAGCAGTTCTTC.

This clonotype was counted a few times. This chain links TRBV6-2 or TRBV6-3 with TRBJ2-7; TRBD2 matches 11 bases. Germline V gene data show CDR1 as MNHEY and CDR2 as SVGEGT. J gave up 1 base and V 6 bases, and 8 bases lay outside the gene matches. This CDR3 has 16 amino acids. The CDR3 region is CASRSYGTSGSYEQYF. In nucleotides, the CDR3 is TGTGCCAGCAGATCTTACGGGACTAGCGGATCCTACGAGCAGTACTTC.

This clonotype was seen only a few times. The genes are TRBV6-2 or TRBV6-3 and TRBJ2-1; the match to TRBD2 covers 9 bases. The germline V gene encodes CDR1 MNHEY and CDR2 SVGEGT. The CDR3 has 12 residues. The V and J ends lost 7 bases and 14 bases, in that order; junction bases with no gene match: 9. In nucleotides, the CDR3 is TGTGCCAGCACCAACAGGGGACTAGCTAAGTTCTTC. Protein sequence: CASTNRGLAKFF.

This clonotype was picked up a small number of times. V usage is TRBV20-1 and J usage is TRBJ2-2; 7 bases map to TRBD1. CDR3 length: 14 amino acids. CDR1 is DFQATT, CDR2 SNEGSKA, per germline (reference sequence). The junction had 7 bases not matched to a gene; V was cut back by 3 bases and J by 6 bases. The CDR3 region is CSASRQGRPGELFF. The CDR3 coding sequence is TGCAGTGCTAGCAGACAGGGTCGGCCCGGGGAGCTGTTTTTT.

This clonotype was seen only a few times. The genes are TRBV7-2 and TRBJ2-7; D may be TRBD1 or TRBD2 (5 bases each). V lost 6 bases, J lost 10 bases, and 16 bases lay in between. Germline lookup yields CDR1 SGHTA and CDR2 FQGNSA. CDR3 length: 12 amino acids. The CDR3 protein is CASSRGPGPQYF. The CDR3 bases are TGTGCCAGCAGTCGCGGACCGGGACCCCAGTACTTC.

This clonotype was seen repeatedly, ten times or more. This chain connects TRBV7-2 to TRBJ2-7; 9 bases match TRBD1. J lost 2 bases, V lost 5 bases, and 7 bases had no gene match. The germline V gene encodes CDR1 SGHTA and CDR2 FQGNSA. This CDR3 comprises 15 residues. The CDR3 spells CASSPTRDRAYEQYF. CDR3 in DNA: TGTGCCAGCAGCCCTACCCGGGACAGGGCCTACGAGCAGTACTTC.

This clonotype showed up many times. This chain joins TRBV9 and TRBJ1-5; D is ambiguous. The germline V and J ends were trimmed by 0 bases and 9 bases, with 13 bases remaining between them. Germline CDR1 reads SGDLS; CDR2 reads YYNGEE. This CDR3 spans 14 amino acids. The CDR3 DNA is TGTGCCAGCAGCGTAGTAAAGGGCCTTCGGCCCCAGCATTTT. This sequence encodes CASSVVKGLRPQHF. The full variable domain, completed using reference TRBV9 and TRBJ1-5, is DSGVTQTPKHLITATGQRVTLRCSPRSGDLSVYWYQQSLDQGLQFLIQYYNGEERAKGNILERFSAQQFPDLHSELNLSSLELGDSALYFCASSVVKGLRPQHFGDGTRLSIL.

This clonotype has a handful of counts. This rearrangement joins TRBV20-1 to TRBJ2-1, with D possibly being TRBD2 (6 bases). The ends were cut back, 7 bases at V and 3 bases at J, with 10 bases in the middle. CDR1 is DFQATT and CDR2 is SNEGSKA in the germline V gene (reference sequence). The CDR3 contains 12 residues. The CDR3 loop is CSVRGLYNEQFF. Here the CDR3 DNA reads TGCAGTGTACGGGGACTCTACAATGAGCAGTTCTTC.

The genes are TRBV2 and TRBJ2-7; 9 positions agree with TRBD1. The trim removed 3 bases at V and 4 bases at J, leaving 7 bases unmatched. CDR1 and CDR2 (germline): SNHLY, FYNNEI. There are 15 residues in the CDR3. The CDR3 DNA sequence: TGTGCCAGCAGTGAGGGGACAGGGCCGAGGTACGAGCAGTACTTC. As protein: CASSEGTGPRYEQYF.

This chain joins TRBV2 and TRBJ1-4; possible D gene TRBD1, 6 bases. The CDR3 spans 13 residues. Germline V gene sequence: CDR1 SNHLY, CDR2 FYNNEI. Trimming stripped 6 bases from V and 8 bases from J, with 13 bases between. CDR3 amino acids: CASSRRQEEKLFF. The CDR3 DNA reads TGTGCCAGCAGCAGGAGACAGGAGGAAAAACTGTTTTTT.

This clonotype was seen many times. This sequence joins TRBV5-5 and TRBJ2-1; 7 bases are shared with TRBD2. Germline CDR1 SGHKS, CDR2 YYEKEE (reference sequence). This CDR3 is 12 amino acids long. Trimming removed 6 bases from V and 8 bases from J; junction bases left unmatched: 5. The CDR3 coding sequence is TGTGCCAGCACCTTCCTAGCGGATGAGCAGTTCTTC. Protein: CASTFLADEQFF. Based on the CDR3 plus reference TRBV5-5 and TRBJ2-1, the full variable domain is DAGVTQSPTHLIKTRGQQVTLRCSPISGHKSVSWYQQVLGQGPQFIFQYYEKEERGRGNFPDRFSARQFPNYSSELNVNALLLGDSALYLCASTFLADEQFFGPGTRLTVL.

This clonotype was detected many times. The CDR3 reads CASSSQRYGEQYF. For the CDR3, the DNA is TGTGCCAGCAGTTCTCAGAGGTATGGGGAGCAGTACTTC. The rearrangement uses TRBV11-2 and TRBJ2-7; D ambiguous. With 6 bases removed from V and 7 bases from J, the gap between germline ends came to 16 bases. Germline CDR1 and CDR2: SGHAT and FQNNGV. The CDR3 spans 13 residues.

The chain recombines TRBV20-1 with TRBJ2-1; 7 bases align to TRBD2. The length of the CDR3 is 16 residues. The germline V gene encodes CDR1 DFQATT and CDR2 SNEGSKA (reference sequence). V shed 0 bases, J shed 1 base, and the junction held 6 bases outside the gene matches. CDR3 in amino acids: CSARETASGSYNEQFF. Written as DNA, the CDR3 is TGCAGTGCTAGAGAAACAGCTAGCGGATCCTACAATGAGCAGTTCTTC.

CDR3 DNA: TGTGCCAGCAGTTTTTCCGGGGCGAACACTGAAGCTTTCTTT. It codes for CASSFSGANTEAFF. This chain uses TRBV12-3 or TRBV12-4 with TRBJ1-1; D might be TRBD1 (5 bases). The CDR3 consists of 14 residues. Trimming took 3 bases from V and 1 from J, leaving 9 bases between them.

This sequence joins TRBV7-3 and TRBJ2-2; D may be TRBD2 (6 bases). The germline V gene has CDR1 SGHTA and CDR2 FQGTGA. This CDR3 has 16 residues. V lost 2 bases, J lost 4 bases, and 14 bases lay in between. The CDR3 protein is CASSLGAQRVTGELFF. The CDR3 DNA reads TGTGCCAGCAGCTTAGGTGCCCAGCGGGTCACCGGGGAGCTGTTTTTT. Full variable domain (remainder filled in from reference TRBV7-3 and TRBJ2-2): GAGVSQTPSNKVTEKGKYVELRCDPISGHTALYWYRQSLGQGPEFLIYFQGTGAADDSGLPNDRFFAVRPEGSVSTLKIQRTERGDSAVYLCASSLGAQRVTGELFFGEGSRLTVL.

In its sample, this clonotype was seen a few times. The V gene is TRBV28, the J gene TRBJ2-1; 13 bases map to TRBD2. V lost 7 bases and J lost 8; bases outside the gene matches: 26. Germline V gene sequence: CDR1 MDHEN, CDR2 SYDVKM. CDR3 length: 21 residues. The CDR3 DNA reads TGTGCCAGCAATCTAGGCAGGGGGCTGGGGACTAGCGGGACATCCGGATATGAGCAGTTCTTC. Translated: CASNLGRGLGTSGTSGYEQFF.

This clonotype was counted ten times or more. The chain combines TRBV7-9 with TRBJ2-5, with 9 bases fitting TRBD1. The CDR3 extends over 16 amino acids. Germline assignment: CDR1 SEHNR and CDR2 FQNEAQ (reference sequence). J lost 4 bases, V lost 8 bases, and 14 bases had no gene match. The CDR3 here is CASGKTGGGLRETQYF. The CDR3 coding sequence is TGTGCCAGCGGAAAGACAGGGGGAGGACTAAGAGAGACCCAGTACTTC.

Comments on this clonotype: Its ends do not fully match the called genes, so a read error is possible. The chain uses TRBV12-3 or TRBV12-4 and TRBJ2-5; D is possibly TRBD1 (6 bases). This CDR3 contains 13 residues. The CDR3 sequence is CASSLQGQETKYF. The CDR3 DNA follows: TGTGCCAGCAGTTTACAGGGGCAAGAGACCAAGTACTTC.

A few counts support this clonotype. The rearrangement uses TRBV6-1 and TRBJ1-2; 7 bases agree with TRBD1. The CDR3 is made up of 15 amino acids. V trimming: 5 bases; J trimming: 4 bases; junction bases outside the gene matches: 10. Germline V gene lookup returns CDR1 MNHNS and CDR2 SASEGT. CDR3 sequence (DNA): TGTGCCAGCAGTCCCGGGACAGCCTCTTTCTATGGCTACACCTTC. Its translation is CASSPGTASFYGYTF.

The CDR3 loop reads CASSLFLGQDNIQYF. The DNA for the CDR3 is TGTGCCAGCAGCTTATTTTTGGGACAGGATAACATTCAGTACTTC. The V and J genes are TRBV7-6 and TRBJ2-4; 8 bases fit TRBD1. Trimming at V came to 2 bases and at J to 7 bases, leaving 7 bases not matched to a gene. Germline lookup yields CDR1 SGHVS and CDR2 FNYEAQ. This CDR3 has 15 residues.

V usage is TRBV2 and J usage is TRBJ1-1, with D hard to call. The CDR3 spans 14 residues. Trimming took 1 base from V and 6 from J, leaving 12 bases between them. Germline V lookup: CDR1 SNHLY, CDR2 FYNNEI. CDR3 nucleotides: TGTGCCAGCAGTGAAGTCGGGCAGCGGGCTGAAGCTTTCTTT. Amino acid sequence: CASSEVGQRAEAFF.